This T cell receptor beta chain emerged from a study of blood T cell repertoires in COVID-19. The assay was immunoSEQ multiplex PCR, and TCRdb's table has in-frame clones only and misses some. The sample lists 35,000 to 40,000 clones, approximately 91% occurring once. The sequenced sample was peripheral blood. The TCR originated in a man aged 60-69 years with active COVID-19.

The CDR3 here is CASSFLLAGVRNTGELFF. Here the CDR3 DNA reads TGTGCCAGCAGCTTCCTACTAGCGGGAGTGCGGAACACCGGGGAGCTGTTTTTT. The chain employs TRBV7-9 and TRBJ2-2; 11 nucleotides align to TRBD2. CDR3 length equals 18 residues. Unmatched junction bases numbered 7, after V lost 3 bases and J lost 1 base. Germline V CDR1 and CDR2: SEHNR, FQNEAQ (reference sequence).